In this sample, the clone carrying this T cell receptor beta chain turned up once. Trimming removed 4 bases at V and 0 bases at J, with 16 bases between. The germline V gene encodes CDR1 LGHNA and CDR2 YNFKEQ. This CDR3 is built from 17 residues. This specimen comes from a study of technical replicates of blood from a handful of donors. Clones were read by immunoSEQ multiplex PCR, and TCRdb kept only the in-frame ones, dropping some. This table has around 76,000 clones, just under 95% appearing once. What was sequenced was T cells isolated from PBMCs. This receptor was taken from a human donor in good health. The J gene is TRBJ1-3, the V gene TRBV4-2, with D perhaps matching TRBD1 (6 bases). The CDR3 loop is CASSPTYLGGSGNTIYF. DNA of the CDR3: TGTGCCAGCAGCCCTACGTATTTAGGGGGCTCTGGAAACACCATATATTTT.